Each of the 31 T cell receptor beta chains below was sequenced from the same sample in a study of shared clonotypes between healthy human individuals. The protocol was immunoSEQ multiplex PCR, while the TCRdb copy is restricted to in-frame clones and leaves out a portion. There are about 690,000 clones in the sample; roughly 87% occur only once, and 34% lies in the top ten. The sequencing sample was made of memory CD8+ T cells from PBMCs. Specified subset: CD45RO+ cells pooled with CCR7-negative TemRA cells. The receptors here all came from a man aged 18 to 29 in good health. Some clones in this sample may be carry-over from other donors' samples.

J is TRBJ2-7 and V is TRBV9, with D unresolved. The CDR3 loop spans 14 amino acids. The V end lost 0 bases, the J end lost 5 bases, and 12 bases lay between the germline ends. Looked up from germline, CDR1 is SGDLS and CDR2 is YYNGEE. The CDR3 region has the DNA TGTGCCAGCAGCGTAGCGGCCGCCGCTCACGAGCAGTACTTC. Residues: CASSVAAAAHEQYF.

J is TRBJ1-5 and V is TRBV19; TRBD1 is a possible D gene (5 bases). The germline CDR1 and CDR2 sequences are LNHDA and SQIVND (reference sequence). The V gene lost 9 bases and the J gene lost 3 bases, with 9 bases spanning the gap. The CDR3 spans 12 residues. In DNA form, the CDR3 reads TGTGCCAGCGGGACCATCAATCAGCCCCAGCATTTT. Protein: CASGTINQPQHF. Supplemented by reference TRBV19 and TRBJ1-5, the full variable domain reads DGGITQSPKYLFRKEGQNVTLSCEQNLNHDAMYWYRQDPGQGLRLIYYSQIVNDFQKGDIAEGYSVSREKKESFPLTVTSAQKNPTAFYLCASGTINQPQHFGDGTRLSIL.

V usage is TRBV27 and J usage is TRBJ2-7, with D uncertain. Per germline, CDR1 MNHEY and CDR2 SMNVEV (reference sequence). V was pared by 0 bases and J by 0 bases, with 12 bases between. This CDR3 has 16 amino acids. CDR3 nucleotide sequence: TGTGCCAGCAGTTTATCTCCCAAAGCCAGCTCCTACGAGCAGTACTTC. Translated, it gives CASSLSPKASSYEQYF.

This chain uses TRBV7-2 with TRBJ2-1; no firm D call. This CDR3 contains 14 residues. Germline loops: CDR1 SGHTA, CDR2 FQGNSA. V was trimmed by 2 bases and J by 7 bases, leaving 12 bases between them. The CDR3 nucleotides read TGTGCCAGCAGCTTAAGTGGTCCGCAAAATGAGCAGTTCTTC. Its translation is CASSLSGPQNEQFF.

The rearrangement links TRBV4-1 to TRBJ2-3; D is tentatively TRBD1 or TRBD2 (5 bases each). The CDR3 consists of 16 residues. The V gene's germline CDR1 is MGHRA and CDR2 YSYEKL. The V and J ends lost 3 bases and 0 bases respectively, with 13 bases between them. The CDR3 region has the DNA TGCGCCAGCAGCCACCCCGGGACGGTTAGCACAGATACGCAGTATTTT. It encodes CASSHPGTVSTDTQYF.

The chain couples TRBV5-6 to TRBJ2-2; no clear D. Trimming took off 1 base at V and 1 base at J, with 5 bases between the two ends. The CDR3 runs to 14 residues. Looked up from germline, CDR1 is SGHDT and CDR2 is YYEEEE. This CDR3 reads CASSLSVNTGELFF. CDR3 coding DNA: TGTGCCAGCAGCTTGTCGGTGAACACCGGGGAGCTGTTTTTT.

The chain recombines TRBV9 with TRBJ2-2; tentatively, D is TRBD1 (6 bases). The V gene's germline CDR1 is SGDLS and CDR2 YYNGEE. With 5 bases removed from V and 5 bases from J, the gap between germline ends came to 16 bases. The length of the CDR3 is 15 residues. The CDR3 DNA sequence: TGTGCCAGCAGTCATACAGGGCTAGGTACCGGGGAGCTGTTTTTT. Encoded protein: CASSHTGLGTGELFF. The full variable domain, completed using reference TRBV9 and TRBJ2-2, is DSGVTQTPKHLITATGQRVTLRCSPRSGDLSVYWYQQSLDQGLQFLIQYYNGEERAKGNILERFSAQQFPDLHSELNLSSLELGDSALYFCASSHTGLGTGELFFGEGSRLTVL.

The chain couples TRBV18 to TRBJ1-4; TRBD1 matches at 7 bases. Germline V gene data show CDR1 as KGHSH and CDR2 as LQKENI. Germline trimming cut 5 bases from V and 7 bases from J; bases unmatched to any gene: 10. The CDR3 has 15 amino acids. This CDR3 reads CASSSDRQRGEKLFF. Written as DNA, the CDR3 is TGTGCCAGCTCATCGGACAGGCAACGAGGTGAAAAACTGTTTTTT.

The chain links TRBV2 to TRBJ2-3; TRBD2 agrees at 11 bases. This CDR3 is 16 amino acids long. V shed 0 bases, J shed 4 bases, and the junction held 3 bases outside the gene matches. CDR1 is SNHLY, CDR2 FYNNEI, per germline. The CDR3 loop is CASSEASGRGPDTQYF. DNA of the CDR3: TGTGCCAGCAGTGAAGCTAGCGGGAGGGGTCCAGATACGCAGTATTTT.

The chain carries TRBV11-2 and TRBJ2-1, with D maybe TRBD2 (7 bases). The CDR3 is 17 amino acids. Germline CDR1 is SGHAT and CDR2 is FQNNGV. The V end lost 3 bases, the J end lost 5 bases, and 20 bases lay between the germline ends. In DNA form, the CDR3 reads TGTGCCAGCAGCTTTAAGCCCTCCCGGGGGGCGAACAATGAGCAGTTCTTC. Translation: CASSFKPSRGANNEQFF.

V and J are TRBV5-4 and TRBJ2-3, with D unclear. V was cut by 0 bases and J by 1 base, with 24 bases left in between. This CDR3 region has 20 residues. Germline V lookup: CDR1 SGHNT, CDR2 YYREEE (reference sequence). The CDR3 loop is CASSLVLLWPSSVGTDTQYF. CDR3 nucleotide sequence: TGTGCCAGCAGCTTGGTTTTGTTGTGGCCCTCGTCAGTGGGCACAGATACGCAGTATTTT.

This clone appeared a few times. The chain is built from TRBV15 and TRBJ2-6; 7 nucleotides align to TRBD1. The germline gives CDR1 LNHNV, CDR2 YYDKDF (reference sequence). CDR3 length: 18 amino acids. Unmatched junction bases numbered 10, after V lost 5 bases and J lost 0 bases. The DNA of the CDR3 is TGTGCCACCAGCTCCATCGGGGACAGCTTCTCTGGGGCCAACGTCCTGACTTTC. Protein: CATSSIGDSFSGANVLTF.

This chain links TRBV28 with TRBJ2-7; 8 bases fit TRBD1. Losses at the gene ends were 10 bases for V and 3 bases for J; bases not matched to a gene: 8. Germline V gives CDR1 MDHEN, CDR2 SYDVKM. This CDR3 has 13 residues. The CDR3 protein is CATVDRGRYEQYF. The DNA for the CDR3 is TGTGCCACCGTAGACAGGGGACGCTACGAGCAGTACTTC.

V is TRBV10-2 and J is TRBJ1-1; perhaps TRBD1 as D (6 bases). The CDR3 contains 15 residues. The V and J ends lost 6 bases and 1 base respectively, with 15 bases between them. CDR1 is WSHSY, CDR2 SAAADI, per germline. CDR3 residues: CASSRQVSPNTEAFF. As DNA, the CDR3 is TGCGCCAGCAGCAGACAGGTCTCTCCGAACACTGAAGCTTTCTTT.

The chain is built from TRBV7-6 and TRBJ2-7; 14 bases fit TRBD2. With 0 bases clipped from V and 3 bases from J, the junction kept 13 bases outside the gene matches. The CDR3 spans 20 residues. Germline V CDR1 and CDR2: SGHVS, FNYEAQ. In DNA form, the CDR3 reads TGTGCCAGCAGCTTAGCGCTCGGGGGGACTAGCGGGAGCCCGGGCTACGAGCAGTACTTC. Translated, it gives CASSLALGGTSGSPGYEQYF.

The V call is TRBV6-6, the J call TRBJ2-1, with 9 bases lining up with TRBD2. J gave up 8 bases and V 7 bases, and 9 bases lay outside the gene matches. In germline, CDR1 is MNHNY, CDR2 SVGAGI (reference sequence). This CDR3 is built from 14 residues. Written as DNA, the CDR3 is TGTGCCAGCACGCTAGCGGGAAATTACGATGAGCAGTTCTTC. Translating it yields CASTLAGNYDEQFF.

This chain uses TRBV12-5 with TRBJ1-1, with D perhaps TRBD1 (6 bases). The CDR3 contains 14 residues. The V end lost 5 bases, the J end lost 1 base, and 11 bases lay between the germline ends. Germline CDR1 LGHNT, CDR2 FRNRAP. CDR3 DNA sequence: TGTGCTAGTGGTCCCGCGACAGGGAACACTGAAGCTTTCTTT. Protein product: CASGPATGNTEAFF.

V is TRBV11-2 and J is TRBJ2-1; the match to TRBD2 covers 16 bases. The J segment lost 5 bases and the V segment lost 5 bases, leaving 3 bases of the junction unmatched. Germline values: CDR1 SGHAT, CDR2 FQNNGV. The CDR3 has 16 residues. The CDR3 sequence is CASSPGLAGGDNEQFF. CDR3 sequence (DNA): TGTGCCAGCAGCCCGGGACTAGCGGGAGGGGACAATGAGCAGTTCTTC.

The chain employs TRBV6-1 and TRBJ2-3, with 8 bases lining up with TRBD2. V lost 3 bases to trimming and J lost 3 bases; unmatched junction nucleotides: 5. The germline gives CDR1 MNHNS, CDR2 SASEGT. The CDR3 is made up of 15 amino acids. The CDR3, as DNA: TGTGCCAGCAGTGAGGTAGCGGGATATACAGATACGCAGTATTTT. It is translated as CASSEVAGYTDTQYF.

The CDR3 nucleotides are TGCGCCAGCAGCCATATGGTCGCAGACACAGATACGCAGTATTTT. Translation: CASSHMVADTDTQYF. The chain employs TRBV4-1 and TRBJ2-3, with D unresolved. CDR3 length: 15 amino acids. Germline CDR1 MGHRA, CDR2 YSYEKL. The germline V and J ends were trimmed by 3 bases and 2 bases, with 12 bases remaining between them.

The chain carries TRBV7-3 and TRBJ2-7; D not certain. CDR1 is SGHTA, CDR2 FQGTGA, per germline. The CDR3 is made up of 11 amino acids. Between the trimmed V and J ends, which lost 5 bases and 4 bases, there was a span of 6 bases. The CDR3 DNA reads as TGTGCCAGCAGCCCAGAATACGAGCAGTACTTC. Protein product: CASSPEYEQYF.

CDR3 loop: CASSLRGVWDEQYF. CDR3 nucleotide sequence: TGTGCCAGCAGTTTAAGGGGGGTTTGGGACGAGCAGTACTTC. The chain couples TRBV28 to TRBJ2-7; D is perhaps TRBD1 or TRBD2 (6 bases each). Germline CDR1 is MDHEN and CDR2 is SYDVKM. Trimming left V 2 bases short and J 5 bases short, with 13 bases between. There are 14 residues in the CDR3. Using reference TRBV28 and TRBJ2-7 for the parts outside the CDR3, the full variable domain is DVKVTQSSRYLVKRTGEKVFLECVQDMDHENMFWYRQDPGLGLRLIYFSYDVKMKEKGDIPEGYSVSREKKERFSLILESASTNQTSMYLCASSLRGVWDEQYFGPGTRLTVT.

The chain couples TRBV6-5 to TRBJ2-1, with D uncertain. Germline V gene data show CDR1 as MNHEY and CDR2 as SVGAGI. Deletions cut 2 bases from V and 6 bases from J, with 17 bases between. CDR3 length equals 16 residues. Here the CDR3 DNA reads TGTGCCAGCAGTTACGACTCCGTCTTATTTGGCAATGAGCAGTTCTTC. Translated: CASSYDSVLFGNEQFF.

This chain joins TRBV9 and TRBJ2-7; a weak D match, TRBD2 (6 bases). Germline V gene lookup returns CDR1 SGDLS and CDR2 YYNGEE. Trimming pared 2 bases from V and 2 bases from J, leaving 14 bases between. The CDR3 extends over 15 amino acids. The CDR3 DNA sequence: TGTGCCAGCAGCGTGGCGGGTAGCGGAGCCTACGAGCAGTACTTC. It yields the protein CASSVAGSGAYEQYF.

V and J are TRBV30 and TRBJ2-7, with D perhaps given as TRBD1 or TRBD2 (5 bases each). V lost 0 bases and J 5 bases, leaving 11 bases between the germline ends. The germline V gene has CDR1 GTSNPN and CDR2 SVGIG (reference sequence). The CDR3 extends over 13 amino acids. The CDR3: CAWSVGTKNEQYF. The CDR3 DNA sequence: TGTGCCTGGAGTGTTGGGACCAAAAACGAGCAGTACTTC. Combining the CDR3 with reference TRBV30 and TRBJ2-7 gives the whole variable domain SQTIHQWPATLVQPVGSPLSLECTVEGTSNPNLYWYRQAAGRGLQLLFYSVGIGQISSEVPQNLSASRPQDRQFILSSKKLLLSDSGFYLCAWSVGTKNEQYFGPGTRLTVT.

The rearrangement uses TRBV13 and TRBJ2-7; unclear D gene. Germline lookup yields CDR1 PRHDT and CDR2 FYEKMQ (reference sequence). V shed 1 base and J shed 0 bases, with 7 bases lying between them. CDR3 length equals 14 residues. The CDR3 bases are TGTGCCAGCAGCTTAGCGGTGGCCTCCTACGAGCAGTACTTC. Translated, it gives CASSLAVASYEQYF. The full variable domain, in which reference TRBV13 and TRBJ2-7 provide the parts outside the CDR3, is AAGVIQSPRHLIKEKRETATLKCYPIPRHDTVYWYQQGPGQDPQFLISFYEKMQSDKGSIPDRFSAQQFSDYHSELNMSSLELGDSALYFCASSLAVASYEQYFGPGTRLTVT.

This clone showed up many times. This rearrangement joins TRBV7-6 to TRBJ1-1, with unresolved D. The germline V gene has CDR1 SGHVS and CDR2 FNYEAQ. This CDR3 is built from 13 residues. Trimming removed 1 base from V and 1 base from J, with 4 bases in between. CDR3 loop: CASSLGSNTEAFF. CDR3 DNA: TGTGCCAGCAGCTTAGGGTCGAACACTGAAGCTTTCTTT.

This chain joins TRBV11-2 and TRBJ2-1; 7 nucleotides match TRBD1. Trimming cost V 1 base and J 6 bases; bases outside gene matches: 9. The V gene's germline CDR1 is SGHAT and CDR2 FQNNGV. The CDR3 runs 16 residues. CDR3 coding DNA: TGTGCCAGCAGCTTAGGAGCCGACAGGGCGTTCAATGAGCAGTTCTTC. This encodes CASSLGADRAFNEQFF.

The chain carries TRBV29-1 and TRBJ1-2, with TRBD1 as a possible D gene (5 bases). There are 13 residues in the CDR3. The V and J ends lost 3 bases and 1 base respectively, with 9 bases between them. Germline lookup yields CDR1 SQVTM and CDR2 ANQGSEA. In DNA form, the CDR3 reads TGCAGCGTTGAGGGGACGGATAACTATGGCTACACCTTC. Translating it yields CSVEGTDNYGYTF.

This chain links TRBV4-1 with TRBJ2-2, with 9 positions matching TRBD1. CDR3 size: 17 residues. CDR1 is MGHRA, CDR2 YSYEKL, per germline. Trimming removed 3 bases from V and 3 bases from J; junction bases left unmatched: 8. In DNA form, the CDR3 reads TGCGCCAGCAGCCACTCTCGGACAGGGGTACACACCGGGGAGCTGTTTTTT. Its translation: CASSHSRTGVHTGELFF.

The chain is built from TRBV5-1 and TRBJ2-5; no clear D. This CDR3 has 15 amino acids. V gave up 4 bases and J gave up 4 bases, with 17 bases separating them. The V gene's germline CDR1 is SGHRS and CDR2 YFSETQ. For the CDR3, the DNA is TGCGCCAGCAGCGTCGGTCTCGACGAAGGAGAGACCCAGTACTTC. It codes for CASSVGLDEGETQYF.